This TCR beta chain was captured by sequencing in a study of graft-versus-host responses after intestinal transplantation. Across the whole study: Among the recipients, all got anti-thymocyte globulin induction and then tacrolimus and steroids for 3 to 4 years.

Study results and limitations: Early post-transplant falls in HvG clones accompanied the peak levels of circulating GvH clones.

From germline, CDR1 is SEHNR and CDR2 FQNEAQ (reference sequence). V lost 5 bases to trimming and J lost 3 bases; unmatched junction nucleotides: 11. The CDR3 extends over 16 amino acids. On this clone: What it recognizes is unknown.

TCRdb's copy holds only in-frame clones and misses some; the assay was immunoSEQ multiplex PCR. The sample lists 90,000 to 150,000 clones; roughly 95% were seen once. The genes are TRBV7-9 and TRBJ2-7, with 9 nucleotides matching TRBD1. This specimen consisted of unstimulated CD8+ T cells sorted from spleen or lymph node cells, obtained before intestinal transplant. This sequence was found in a human donor who received an intestinal transplant. This chain's CDR3 is CASSGEGGQGDYEQYF. Here the CDR3 DNA reads TGTGCCAGCAGCGGCGAAGGGGGACAGGGCGACTACGAGCAGTACTTC. The full variable domain, completed using reference TRBV7-9 and TRBJ2-7, is DTGVSQNPRHKITKRGQNVTFRCDPISEHNRLYWYRQTLGQGPEFLTYFQNEAQLEKSRLLSDRFSAERPKGSFSTLEIQRTEQGDSAMYLCASSGEGGQGDYEQYFGPGTRLTVT.